This T cell receptor (beta chain) derives from a study of early T cells in non-severe SARS-CoV-2 infection. Turning to the study itself: The study sequenced bulk RNA from unsorted whole blood, with chains unpaired. General study results and limits: Matches to VDJdb favored anti-spike CD8 responses and missed private and CD4 specificities.

Unique molecular identifiers tagged individual cDNA molecules. A single record per CDR3 protein comes from TCRdb applying MiXCR to the 5' RACE reads. The top ten clones hold around a sixth of a sample with some 24,000 distinct CDR3 sequences, 4.3% of them seen once. This clonotype appeared many times. Its target is not known. The V end lost 7 bases, the J end lost 0 bases, and 13 bases lay between the germline ends. Germline CDR1 and CDR2: SGHTA and FQGNSA. The CDR3 has 14 amino acids. This chain links TRBV7-2 with TRBJ2-7; no definite D call. The clonotype comes from an adult who was a healthcare worker with PCR-confirmed SARS-CoV-2 infection or an uninfected control (not recorded which). Material: whole blood. CDR3 region: CASTPIGYSYEQYF. The CDR3 nucleotides are TGTGCCAGCACCCCGATAGGGTACTCCTACGAGCAGTACTTC. The full variable domain, completed using reference TRBV7-2 and TRBJ2-7, is GAGVSQSPSNKVTEKGKDVELRCDPISGHTALYWYRQSLGQGLEFLIYFQGNSAPDKSGLPSDRFSAERTGGSVSTLTIQRTQQEDSAVYLCASTPIGYSYEQYFGPGTRLTVT.